These 7 T cell receptor beta chains were sequenced from one sample in a study of T cells in localized non-small cell lung cancer. This table comes from immunoSEQ multiplex PCR, and its TCRdb copy is limited to in-frame clones, with some not included. The table lists about 26,000 clones, 70% to 90% of them singletons, with over 11% in the top ten. The input for sequencing was peripheral blood, taken before any cancer treatment. The receptors stem from a female donor over 55 with stage II squamous cell lung carcinoma.

J is TRBJ1-5 and V is TRBV7-2; D is perhaps TRBD1 (5 bases). The CDR3 contains 15 residues. Germline CDR1 is SGHTA and CDR2 is FQGNSA. V was trimmed by 5 bases and J by 4 bases, leaving 15 bases between them. This CDR3 is CASSPSSGVNQPQHF. CDR3 nucleotides: TGTGCCAGCAGCCCCTCATCGGGGGTAAATCAGCCCCAGCATTTT.

This chain joins TRBV27 and TRBJ1-1; D remains ambiguous. Germline assignment: CDR1 MNHEY and CDR2 SMNVEV (reference sequence). Trimming stripped 3 bases from V and 5 bases from J, with 13 bases between. The CDR3 sequence is 14 residues long. This CDR3 reads CASSLDYRETEAFF. The CDR3, as DNA: TGTGCCAGCAGTTTGGACTACAGAGAAACTGAAGCTTTCTTT.

The gene calls are TRBV7-8 and TRBJ1-1; D may be TRBD1 (5 bases). Germline V gene sequence: CDR1 SGHVS, CDR2 FQNEAQ. The germline V and J ends were trimmed by 3 bases and 7 bases, with 9 bases remaining between them. CDR3 length: 12 amino acids. The CDR3 loop reads CASSFRDGEAFF. CDR3 sequence (DNA): TGTGCCAGCAGCTTTCGGGACGGTGAAGCTTTCTTT.

The V gene is TRBV11-2, the J gene TRBJ2-7; D unresolved. From germline, CDR1 is SGHAT and CDR2 FQNNGV. The CDR3 consists of 14 residues. Trimming took off 3 bases at V and 2 bases at J, with 11 bases between the two ends. CDR3 in DNA: TGTGCCAGCAGCTTTGAGGTGGGCCCCTACGAGCAGTACTTC. Its protein product is CASSFEVGPYEQYF.

This rearrangement joins TRBV29-1 to TRBJ1-1; D remains unclear. From germline, CDR1 is SQVTM and CDR2 ANQGSEA. This CDR3 comprises 15 residues. V lost 5 bases and J 5 bases, leaving 21 bases between the germline ends. The DNA of the CDR3 is TGCAGCGTTACGGGCTCCCTTCGTGGCGTTACTGAAGCTTTCTTT. Translating it yields CSVTGSLRGVTEAFF.

The chain employs TRBV6-6 and TRBJ2-7, with a weak D call TRBD1 (6 bases). Germline CDR1 MNHNY, CDR2 SVGAGI (reference sequence). This CDR3 contains 12 residues. Trimming shortened V by 7 bases and J by 3 bases, and 10 bases separated the two germline ends. The CDR3 bases are TGTGCCAGCATGGGGGCGTTCTACGAGCAGTACTTC. This codes for CASMGAFYEQYF.

The CDR3 bases are TGTGCCAGCAGCTTGGAACCTCGGGGGGACACCATATATTTT. Translated, it gives CASSLEPRGDTIYF. The chain recombines TRBV5-6 with TRBJ1-3, with a tentative D call TRBD1 (5 bases). The CDR3 is 14 amino acids. CDR1 and CDR2 (germline): SGHDT, YYEEEE. V was pared by 0 bases and J by 8 bases, with 12 bases between. Full variable domain (remainder filled in from reference TRBV5-6 and TRBJ1-3): DAGVTQSPTHLIKTRGQQVTLRCSPKSGHDTVSWYQQALGQGPQFIFQYYEEEERQRGNFPDRFSGHQFPNYSSELNVNALLLGDSALYLCASSLEPRGDTIYFGEGSWLTVV.